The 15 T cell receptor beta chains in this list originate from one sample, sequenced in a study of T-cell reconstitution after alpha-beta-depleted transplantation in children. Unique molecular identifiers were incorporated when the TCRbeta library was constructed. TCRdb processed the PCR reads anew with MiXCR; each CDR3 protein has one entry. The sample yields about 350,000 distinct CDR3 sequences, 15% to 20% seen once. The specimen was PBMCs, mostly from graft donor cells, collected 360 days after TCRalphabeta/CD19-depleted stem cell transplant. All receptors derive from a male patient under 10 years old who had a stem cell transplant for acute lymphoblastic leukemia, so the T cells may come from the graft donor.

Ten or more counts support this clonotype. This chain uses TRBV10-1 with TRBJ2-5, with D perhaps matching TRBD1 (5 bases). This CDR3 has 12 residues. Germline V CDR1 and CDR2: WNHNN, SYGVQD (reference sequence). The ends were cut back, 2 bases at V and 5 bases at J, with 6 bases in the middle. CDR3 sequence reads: CASSERQETQYF. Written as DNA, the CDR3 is TGCGCCAGCAGTGAGAGACAGGAGACCCAGTACTTC.

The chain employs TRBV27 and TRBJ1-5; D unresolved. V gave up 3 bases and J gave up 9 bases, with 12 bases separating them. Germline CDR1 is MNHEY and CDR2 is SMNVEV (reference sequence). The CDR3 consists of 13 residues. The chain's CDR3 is CASSLSPTTPQHF. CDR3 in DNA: TGTGCCAGCAGTTTGAGCCCTACCACGCCCCAGCATTTT.

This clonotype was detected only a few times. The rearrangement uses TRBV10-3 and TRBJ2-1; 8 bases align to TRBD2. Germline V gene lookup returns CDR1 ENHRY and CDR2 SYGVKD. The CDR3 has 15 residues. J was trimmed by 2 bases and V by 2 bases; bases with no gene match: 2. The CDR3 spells CAISESGSTYNEQFF. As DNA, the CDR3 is TGTGCCATCAGTGAGAGCGGGAGCACCTACAATGAGCAGTTCTTC.

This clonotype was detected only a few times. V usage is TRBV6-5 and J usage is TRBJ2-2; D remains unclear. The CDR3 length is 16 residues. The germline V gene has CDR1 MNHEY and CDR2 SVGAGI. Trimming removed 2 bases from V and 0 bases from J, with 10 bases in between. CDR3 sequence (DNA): TGTGCCAGCAGTTACCGGGTCCATTCGAACACCGGGGAGCTGTTTTTT. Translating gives CASSYRVHSNTGELFF.

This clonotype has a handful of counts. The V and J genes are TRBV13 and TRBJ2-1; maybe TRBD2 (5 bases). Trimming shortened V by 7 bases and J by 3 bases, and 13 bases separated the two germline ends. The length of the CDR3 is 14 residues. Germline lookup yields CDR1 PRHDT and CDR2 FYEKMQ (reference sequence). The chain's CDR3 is CASTPAAYYNEQFF. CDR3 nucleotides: TGTGCCAGCACTCCAGCGGCCTACTACAATGAGCAGTTCTTC.

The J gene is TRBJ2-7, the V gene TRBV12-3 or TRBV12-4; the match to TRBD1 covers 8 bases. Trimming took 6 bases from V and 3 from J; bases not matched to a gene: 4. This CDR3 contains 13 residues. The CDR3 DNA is TGTGCCAGCAGCCAGGGGGCCTACTACGAGCAGTACTTC. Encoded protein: CASSQGAYYEQYF.

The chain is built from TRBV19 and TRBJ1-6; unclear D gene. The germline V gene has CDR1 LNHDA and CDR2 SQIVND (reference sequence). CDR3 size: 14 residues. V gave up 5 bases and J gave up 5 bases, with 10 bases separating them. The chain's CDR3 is CASSRQPNNSPLHF. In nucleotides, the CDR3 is TGTGCCAGTAGTCGGCAGCCGAATAATTCACCCCTCCACTTT.

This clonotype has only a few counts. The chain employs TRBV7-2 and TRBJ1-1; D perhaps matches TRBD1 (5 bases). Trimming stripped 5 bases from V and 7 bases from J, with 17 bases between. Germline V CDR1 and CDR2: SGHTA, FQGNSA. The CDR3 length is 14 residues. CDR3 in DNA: TGTGCCAGCAGCCGACGACAGTGGGGACTTGAAGCTTTCTTT. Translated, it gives CASSRRQWGLEAFF.

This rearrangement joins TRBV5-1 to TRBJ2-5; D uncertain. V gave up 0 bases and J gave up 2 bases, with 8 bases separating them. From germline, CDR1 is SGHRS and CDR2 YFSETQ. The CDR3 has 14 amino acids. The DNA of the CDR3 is TGCGCCAGCAGCTTGGGACAAATACAAGAGACCCAGTACTTC. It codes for CASSLGQIQETQYF.

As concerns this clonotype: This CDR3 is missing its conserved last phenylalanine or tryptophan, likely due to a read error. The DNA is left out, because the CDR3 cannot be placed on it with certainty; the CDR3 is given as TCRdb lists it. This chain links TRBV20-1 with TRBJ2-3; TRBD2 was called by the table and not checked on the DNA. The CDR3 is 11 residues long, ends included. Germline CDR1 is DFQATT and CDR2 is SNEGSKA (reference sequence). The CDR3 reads CSATRTSGRAY.

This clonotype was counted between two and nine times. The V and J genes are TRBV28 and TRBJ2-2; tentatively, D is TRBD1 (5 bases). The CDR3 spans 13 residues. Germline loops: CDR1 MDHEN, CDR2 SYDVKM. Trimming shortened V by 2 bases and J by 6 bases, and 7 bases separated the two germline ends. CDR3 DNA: TGTGCCAGCAGTTTACCAGGGTCCGGGGAGCTGTTTTTT. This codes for CASSLPGSGELFF.

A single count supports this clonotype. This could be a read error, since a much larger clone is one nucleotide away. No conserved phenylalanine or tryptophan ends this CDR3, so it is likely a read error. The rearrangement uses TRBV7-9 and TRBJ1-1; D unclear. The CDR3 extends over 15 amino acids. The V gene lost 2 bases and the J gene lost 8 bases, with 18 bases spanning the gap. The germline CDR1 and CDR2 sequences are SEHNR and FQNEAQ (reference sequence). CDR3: CASSLPLVIFREAFY. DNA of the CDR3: TGTGCCAGCAGCTTACCCCTGGTCATTTTCAGGGAAGCTTTCTAT.

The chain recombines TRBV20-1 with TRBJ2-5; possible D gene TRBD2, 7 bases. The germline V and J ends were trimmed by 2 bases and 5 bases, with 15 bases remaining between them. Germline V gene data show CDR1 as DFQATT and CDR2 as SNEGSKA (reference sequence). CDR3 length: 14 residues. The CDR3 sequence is CSARSGGGSETQYF. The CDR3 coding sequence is TGCAGTGCTAGATCTGGGGGCGGGAGCGAGACCCAGTACTTC.

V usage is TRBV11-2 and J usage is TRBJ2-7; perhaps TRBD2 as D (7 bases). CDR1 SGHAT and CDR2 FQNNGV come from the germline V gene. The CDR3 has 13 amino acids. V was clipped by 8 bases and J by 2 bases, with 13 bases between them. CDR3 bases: TGTGCCAGCGATTTAGGGGGGGCCTACGAGCAGTACTTC. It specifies CASDLGGAYEQYF.

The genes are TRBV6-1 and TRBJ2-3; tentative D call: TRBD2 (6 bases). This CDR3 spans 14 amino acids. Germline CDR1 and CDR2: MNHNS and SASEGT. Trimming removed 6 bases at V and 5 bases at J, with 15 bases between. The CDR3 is CASSPDSAGDTQYF. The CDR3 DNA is TGTGCCAGCAGCCCCGATTCAGCGGGAGATACGCAGTATTTT.